This T cell receptor beta chain was identified in a study of radiotherapy plus CTLA-4 blockade in lung cancer (dated by TCRdb to 2017 to 2018). Looking at the study overall: Objective responses were observed in 18% of enrolled patients, and disease control was achieved in around 30%. General findings and caveats noted by the study authors: Increased serum interferon-beta after radiation, together with early dynamic changes in blood T cell clones, were reported to be the strongest predictors of response. TCR clones derived from tumors expanded in peripheral blood after treatment with radiotherapy and ipilimumab.

The protocol used for the library was the immunoSEQ multiplex PCR assay. TCRdb retrieved this table from immuneACCESS and kept in-frame rearrangements only. Not all clones are present; in checked studies, unresolved V genes account for under half, and no reason is known for the remainder. The sample includes around 82,000 clones, with approximately 86% observed a single time. The top ten hold approximately 16% of the sample. V loses 5 bases, J loses 2 bases, and the germline ends lie 19 bases apart. Taken from cysteine to phenylalanine, the CDR3 has 16 residues. Only the CDR3 DNA is retained, 48 bases long and in frame from the first base. CDR1 SEHNR and CDR2 FQNEAQ were looked up in the germline V gene (reference sequence). Comment on this clone: What this receptor recognizes is not known. The input lacks base qualities; no much larger clone sits a single base away.

The study evaluated CTLA-4 blockade (ipilimumab) given together with focal radiation therapy in patients who had chemo-refractory metastatic non-small-cell lung cancer. The chain is made from TRBV7-9 and TRBJ2-7; a tentative D call is TRBD2 (6 bases match). The receptor's source is a human donor with non-small cell lung cancer that progressed on radiotherapy plus ipilimumab. The material sequenced was peripheral blood, taken from a patient treated with radiotherapy plus ipilimumab. The base sequence is TGTGCCAGCAGCCCAATGTCCGGGACTTTCCCCTACGAGCAGTACTTC. Translated, it reads CASSPMSGTFPYEQYF.